A selection of T cell receptor beta chains follows, all from one sample in a study of blood T cells in healthy people across ages. TCRdb re-called the 5' RACE reads with MiXCR, one entry per CDR3 protein. The sample comprises 1.4 million to 1.5 million distinct CDR3 sequences, about 40% of which are singletons, and 7% to 9.5% rests with the top ten. The sequenced material came from blood. Every receptor here comes from a woman between 18 and 29 years old in good health. Each CDR3 is given with its conserved first and last residue. The order of the fields is J gene, V gene, D gene, clone size, CDR3 protein, CDR3 DNA. The D gene is left open where the match is weak. Only some rows state a clone size, as once, few, many or a class for expanded clones.

TRBJ2-5 | TRBV4-1 | TRBD2 | NA | CAGSQEGIAGGEETQYF | TGCGCCGGCAGCCAAGAGGGGATAGCGGGAGGAGAAGAGACCCAGTACTTC
TRBJ2-1 | TRBV12-3/TRBV12-4 | TRBD2 | NA | CASSPRLAGEFF | TGTGCCAGCAGTCCCCGACTAGCGGGGGAGTTCTTC
TRBJ1-3 | TRBV30 | NA | NA | CAWSAKGGNGNTIYF | TGTGCCTGGAGCGCTAAGGGAGGGAACGGAAACACCATATATTTT
TRBJ2-1 | TRBV6-6 | NA | NA | CATSYSDNEQFF | TGTGCGACCTCTTACTCTGACAATGAGCAGTTCTTC
TRBJ1-2 | TRBV3-1 | NA | NA | CASSQGVGVGYTF | TGTGCCAGCAGCCAAGGGGTTGGGGTTGGCTACACCTTC
TRBJ1-2 | TRBV29-1 | NA | NA | CSAGGENGYTF | TGCAGCGCCGGGGGGGAGAATGGCTACACCTTC
TRBJ2-5 | TRBV12-3/TRBV12-4 | NA | NA | CASSFNGDPYNEQYF | TGTGCCAGCAGTTTTAATGGGGACCCCTACAATGAGCAGTACTTC
TRBJ2-7 | TRBV27 | NA | few | CASSPGGLFQGYF | TGTGCCAGCAGTCCTGGGGGCTTATTCCAAGGGTACTTC
TRBJ2-3 | TRBV18 | TRBD2 | NA | CASSPQGGSLTDTQYF | TGTGCCAGCTCACCACAGGGCGGGAGTCTAACAGATACGCAGTATTTT
TRBJ1-2 | TRBV7-2 | TRBD1 | NA | CASSAIGTGGSCGYTF | TGTGCCAGCAGCGCAATAGGGACAGGGGGCTCATGTGGCTACACCTTC